This T cell receptor (beta chain) was sequenced in a study of regulatory T cells in long-lasting Graves disease. Arm-PCR of CDR3 regions with iRepertoire HTBI primers generated TCR beta libraries. TCRdb itself ran the multiplex PCR reads through MiXCR, one entry per CDR3 protein. This table has approximately 380,000 distinct CDR3 sequences, about 20% appearing once. The CDR3 has 12 amino acids. V was pared by 7 bases and J by 1 base, with 4 bases between. This clonotype was seen at least ten times. Documented time point: persistent/refractory GD, antithyroid drugs over 5 years with positive TRAb. PBMC-extracted RNA yielded the TCR library.

The sequence was obtained from a female donor with Graves disease. The input for sequencing was peripheral blood mononuclear cells (PBMCs), taken when the disease was refractory, from a patient treated with antithyroid drugs. The rearrangement uses TRBV12-3 or TRBV12-4 and TRBJ2-2, with no clear D. CDR3 bases: TGTGCCAGCAATGAGAACACCGGGGAGCTGTTTTTT. Translated, it gives CASNENTGELFF.